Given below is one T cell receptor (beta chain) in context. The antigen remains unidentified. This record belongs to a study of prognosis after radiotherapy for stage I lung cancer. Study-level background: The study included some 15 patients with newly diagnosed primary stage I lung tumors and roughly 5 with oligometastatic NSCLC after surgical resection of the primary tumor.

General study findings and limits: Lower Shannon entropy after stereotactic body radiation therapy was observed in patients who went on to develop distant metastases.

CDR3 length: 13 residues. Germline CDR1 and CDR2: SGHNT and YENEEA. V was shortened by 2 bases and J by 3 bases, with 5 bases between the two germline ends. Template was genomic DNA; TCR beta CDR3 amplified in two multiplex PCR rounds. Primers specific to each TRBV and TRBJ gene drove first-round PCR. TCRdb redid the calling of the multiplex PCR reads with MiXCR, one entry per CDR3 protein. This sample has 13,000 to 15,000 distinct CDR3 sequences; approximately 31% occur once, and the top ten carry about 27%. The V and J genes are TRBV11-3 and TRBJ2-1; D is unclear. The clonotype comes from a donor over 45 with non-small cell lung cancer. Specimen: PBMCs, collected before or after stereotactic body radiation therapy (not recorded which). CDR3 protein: CASSLSNYNEQFF. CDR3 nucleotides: TGTGCCAGCAGCTTATCTAACTACAATGAGCAGTTCTTC.